The 29 T cell receptor beta chains below were found in one sample sequenced in a study of blood T cells in healthy people across ages. Through a sample-barcoded 5' primer and a J-beta primer mix, a second PCR was run for roughly 6 to 12 cycles. One entry per CDR3 protein, called by TCRdb with MiXCR from the 5' RACE reads. Of 650,000 to 900,000 distinct CDR3 sequences in the sample, 62% were seen once. The sequencing input was blood. The receptors shown here come from a man aged 25-45 years in good health.

This clonotype was seen once. Relative to the germline gene, one junction end is altered; a read error may explain this. The rearrangement joins TRBV4-2 to TRBJ2-1; 11 nucleotides match TRBD2. Germline CDR1 LGHNA, CDR2 YNFKEQ. The CDR3 contains 17 residues. CDR3: CAGSQDGVAGGLGEQFF. The CDR3 DNA reads as TGTGCCGGCAGCCAAGATGGGGTAGCGGGGGGGCTCGGTGAGCAGTTCTTC.

This clonotype was counted a few times. This rearrangement joins TRBV18 to TRBJ2-7; 12 bases fit TRBD1. The trim removed 3 bases at V and 7 bases at J, leaving 7 bases unmatched. CDR1 is KGHSH and CDR2 is LQKENI in the germline V gene. CDR3 length: 15 amino acids. This CDR3 reads CASSPRDRGLGEQYF. The CDR3, as DNA: TGTGCCAGCTCACCGCGGGACAGGGGGCTAGGGGAGCAGTACTTC.

This chain links TRBV20-1 with TRBJ2-7, with D perhaps assigned TRBD1 or TRBD2 (5 bases each). Germline CDR1 and CDR2: DFQATT and SNEGSKA (reference sequence). The CDR3 runs to 14 residues. The germline V and J ends were trimmed by 3 bases and 0 bases, with 12 bases remaining between them. CDR3: CSASPGASSYEQYF. The CDR3, as DNA: TGCAGTGCTAGCCCCGGGGCTAGCTCCTACGAGCAGTACTTC.

This clonotype appeared a few times. J is TRBJ2-3 and V is TRBV29-1, with TRBD1 matching over 8 bases. This CDR3 has 11 residues. J gave up 8 bases and V 3 bases, and 1 base lay outside the gene matches. Germline lookup yields CDR1 SQVTM and CDR2 ANQGSEA. In nucleotides, the CDR3 is TGCAGCGTTGATACAGGGGGTACGCAGTATTTT. Residues: CSVDTGGTQYF.

This chain joins TRBV7-9 and TRBJ1-5; D remains unclear. Germline CDR1 and CDR2: SEHNR and FQNEAQ (reference sequence). The V gene lost 1 base and the J gene lost 5 bases, with 15 bases spanning the gap. The CDR3 runs to 16 residues. CDR3: CASSLGGGRVDQPQHF. CDR3 DNA sequence: TGTGCCAGCAGCTTAGGGGGAGGGAGAGTAGATCAGCCCCAGCATTTT.

The J gene is TRBJ2-4, the V gene TRBV12-3 or TRBV12-4, with 10 positions matching TRBD1. The CDR3 length is 17 residues. V shed 4 bases, J shed 13 bases, and the junction held 19 bases outside the gene matches. This chain's CDR3 is CASSSTYPGQGKGEQYF. The CDR3 nucleotides are TGTGCCAGCAGTTCTACCTACCCGGGACAGGGGAAGGGTGAGCAGTACTTC.

The chain couples TRBV12-3 or TRBV12-4 to TRBJ1-2; the match to TRBD1 covers 9 bases. The CDR3 length is 12 residues. V was clipped by 5 bases and J by 8 bases; unmatched bases: 3. The CDR3 sequence is CASSPDRGGYTF. CDR3 DNA: TGTGCCAGCAGTCCGGACAGGGGCGGCTACACCTTC.

The V gene is TRBV6-1, the J gene TRBJ2-1; D might be TRBD1 (6 bases). This CDR3 region has 14 residues. Germline CDR1 is MNHNS and CDR2 is SASEGT. The ends were cut back, 1 base at V and 7 bases at J, with 11 bases in the middle. The CDR3: CASSEGTAVNEQFF. The DNA of the CDR3 is TGTGCCAGCAGTGAAGGGACAGCCGTTAATGAGCAGTTCTTC.

The gene calls are TRBV28 and TRBJ1-5, with D uncertain. Germline V gene lookup returns CDR1 MDHEN and CDR2 SYDVKM. CDR3 length: 14 residues. V was shortened by 5 bases and J by 7 bases, with 15 bases between the two germline ends. The CDR3: CASSPTPGRQPQHF. CDR3 bases: TGTGCCAGCAGTCCTACTCCGGGGAGACAGCCCCAGCATTTT.

The rearrangement links TRBV4-3 to TRBJ1-1; perhaps TRBD1 as D (5 bases). Trimming removed 0 bases at V and 4 bases at J, with 12 bases between. The CDR3 consists of 15 residues. Germline V gene lookup returns CDR1 LGHNA and CDR2 YSLEER. The CDR3 here is CASSQEAGLATEAFF. The CDR3 nucleotides read TGCGCCAGCAGCCAAGAAGCAGGGTTGGCCACTGAAGCTTTCTTT.

V is TRBV9 and J is TRBJ2-7; 8 positions agree with TRBD1. The trim removed 3 bases at V and 6 bases at J, leaving 8 bases unmatched. The germline V gene has CDR1 SGDLS and CDR2 YYNGEE. The CDR3 sequence is 14 residues long. The CDR3 DNA reads as TGTGCCAGCAGCGCAACGGACAGGGTTCGCGAGCAGTACTTC. Its translation is CASSATDRVREQYF.

The chain links TRBV7-9 to TRBJ1-4; D possibly corresponds to TRBD1 (6 bases). V dropped 6 bases and J dropped 8 bases, with 13 bases sitting between them. Germline loops: CDR1 SEHNR, CDR2 FQNEAQ (reference sequence). The CDR3 spans 13 residues. The CDR3 region is CASSVEGGEKLFF. The CDR3, as DNA: TGTGCCAGCAGTGTGGAGGGGGGGGAAAAACTGTTTTTT.

V and J are TRBV7-2 and TRBJ2-3, with 9 nucleotides matching TRBD2. The CDR3 consists of 16 residues. In germline, CDR1 is SGHTA, CDR2 FQGNSA. Losses at the gene ends were 5 bases for V and 0 bases for J; bases not matched to a gene: 6. The CDR3 spells CASSHSGGSSTDTQYF. CDR3 DNA: TGTGCCAGCAGCCATAGCGGGGGCTCTAGCACAGATACGCAGTATTTT.

This clonotype showed up just a few times. J is TRBJ2-5 and V is TRBV29-1, with a tentative D call TRBD2 (5 bases). The CDR3 consists of 14 residues. Between the trimmed V and J ends, which lost 4 bases and 5 bases, there was a span of 17 bases. Germline V gene sequence: CDR1 SQVTM, CDR2 ANQGSEA. DNA for the CDR3: TGCAGCGTTGCCCGCGGACTTTTCGGGGAGACCCAGTACTTC. This codes for CSVARGLFGETQYF.

V is TRBV29-1 and J is TRBJ2-3, with a possible D match to TRBD1 (6 bases). Germline loops: CDR1 SQVTM, CDR2 ANQGSEA. Trimming stripped 6 bases from V and 0 bases from J, with 13 bases between. The CDR3 loop spans 14 amino acids. The CDR3 DNA sequence: TGCAGCGTAGTACAGGGTATTAGCACAGATACGCAGTATTTT. This codes for CSVVQGISTDTQYF.

The CDR3 protein is CASSYSARAQETQYF. CDR3 coding DNA: TGTGCCAGCAGTTACTCCGCCAGGGCCCAAGAGACCCAGTACTTC. The genes are TRBV6-5 and TRBJ2-5; D is possibly TRBD1 (5 bases). There are 15 residues in the CDR3. Trimming cost V 0 bases and J 1 base, with 9 bases left between them. Per the germline V gene, CDR1 is MNHEY and CDR2 is SVGAGI.

This clonotype came up once. The rearrangement uses TRBV4-2 and TRBJ2-4, with D possibly TRBD1 on 5 matching bases. The J call could be wrong; TRBJ2-7 is a better fit for the DNA end. The germline gives CDR1 LGHNA, CDR2 YNFKEQ. This CDR3 is 15 amino acids long. The CDR3 coding sequence is TGTGCCAGCAGCCAGGTAGAAGGGGCTGAGTACGAGCAGTACTTC. It translates to CASSQVEGAEYEQYF.

V is TRBV7-3 and J is TRBJ2-5; weak D call: TRBD2 (5 bases). The V end lost 5 bases, the J end lost 1 base, and 11 bases lay between the germline ends. This CDR3 comprises 14 residues. CDR1 and CDR2 from the germline V gene are SGHTA and FQGTGA. The CDR3 coding sequence is TGTGCCAGCAGCCCCAAAGGACTCCAAGAGACCCAGTACTTC. Translated: CASSPKGLQETQYF.

This chain uses TRBV10-3 with TRBJ2-3; a possible D gene is TRBD2 (6 bases). This CDR3 comprises 15 residues. The germline gives CDR1 ENHRY, CDR2 SYGVKD. V shed 2 bases and J shed 1 base, with 10 bases lying between them. The CDR3 protein is CAISERASGTDTQYF. The CDR3 coding sequence is TGTGCCATCAGTGAGAGGGCTAGCGGCACAGATACGCAGTATTTT.

Comments on this clonotype: Mismatch with germline at one junction end may stem from a read error. The chain has TRBV10-3 and TRBJ2-3; TRBD2 agrees at 9 bases. The CDR3 totals 17 residues. From germline, CDR1 is ENHRY and CDR2 SYGVKD. The DNA of the CDR3 is TGTGCCATCAGTGAGTCGTCGGTGACTAGCGGCACAGATACGCGGTATTTT. Translating it yields CAISESSVTSGTDTRYF.

The V and J genes are TRBV10-3 and TRBJ2-5, with TRBD1 as a possible D gene (5 bases). The CDR3 loop spans 14 amino acids. Per the germline V gene, CDR1 is ENHRY and CDR2 is SYGVKD. V was clipped by 0 bases and J by 3 bases, with 8 bases between them. CDR3 sequence: CAISESRGEETQYF. In nucleotides, the CDR3 is TGTGCCATCAGTGAGTCTAGGGGCGAAGAGACCCAGTACTTC.

This chain uses TRBV20-1 with TRBJ2-1; D is perhaps TRBD1 (6 bases). Trimming cost V 5 bases and J 4 bases, with 18 bases left between them. CDR1 and CDR2 (germline): DFQATT, SNEGSKA (reference sequence). The CDR3 extends over 15 amino acids. As DNA, the CDR3 is TGCAGTGCTCCCCACCGACAGGAACATTACAATGAGCAGTTCTTC. As protein: CSAPHRQEHYNEQFF.

The V gene is TRBV11-2, the J gene TRBJ2-5; a possible D gene is TRBD1 (6 bases). Germline V gives CDR1 SGHAT, CDR2 FQNNGV. Between the trimmed V and J ends, which lost 4 bases and 2 bases, there was a span of 11 bases. The length of the CDR3 is 14 residues. CDR3 sequence reads: CASSYQTGQETQYF. The CDR3 DNA sequence: TGTGCCAGCAGCTACCAGACAGGACAAGAGACCCAGTACTTC.

The chain couples TRBV7-3 to TRBJ2-1; D may be TRBD1 or TRBD2 (7 bases each). The CDR3 loop spans 17 amino acids. Trimming removed 4 bases at V and 5 bases at J, with 21 bases between. The germline V gene has CDR1 SGHTA and CDR2 FQGTGA. The CDR3 nucleotides are TGTGCCAGCAGCTCTAGGGGGCTAGCGGACGGGGACAATGAGCAGTTCTTC. As protein: CASSSRGLADGDNEQFF.

This clonotype was counted once. The V and J genes are TRBV9 and TRBJ2-5; D is perhaps TRBD1 (7 bases). Per the germline V gene, CDR1 is SGDLS and CDR2 is YYNGEE. V shed 3 bases and J shed 2 bases, with 14 bases lying between them. The CDR3 is made up of 15 amino acids. The CDR3 loop is CASSGQTGTQETQYF. DNA for the CDR3: TGTGCCAGCAGCGGACAGACAGGGACTCAAGAGACCCAGTACTTC.

This chain uses TRBV5-6 with TRBJ2-3; D is undetermined. The CDR3 extends over 11 amino acids. V lost 3 bases and J 9 bases, leaving 8 bases between the germline ends. Germline CDR1 and CDR2: SGHDT and YYEEEE. CDR3 in amino acids: CASSSFWTQYF. The CDR3 region has the DNA TGTGCCAGCAGCTCCTTTTGGACGCAGTATTTT.

This chain connects TRBV10-3 to TRBJ1-4, with D possibly matching TRBD1 (6 bases). Germline lookup yields CDR1 ENHRY and CDR2 SYGVKD. The CDR3 is made up of 13 amino acids. The V end lost 6 bases, the J end lost 2 bases, and 7 bases lay between the germline ends. For the CDR3, the DNA is TGTGCCATCAGGGACAGCACTAATGAAAAACTGTTTTTT. This gives the protein CAIRDSTNEKLFF.

The gene calls are TRBV7-9 and TRBJ1-5, with 8 bases that match TRBD1. The trim removed 5 bases at V and 7 bases at J, leaving 10 bases unmatched. The CDR3 contains 15 residues. Germline V CDR1 and CDR2: SEHNR, FQNEAQ (reference sequence). The CDR3 here is CASSSGAGGSQPQHF. As DNA, the CDR3 is TGTGCCAGCAGCAGTGGGGCAGGGGGCAGCCAGCCCCAGCATTTT.

This sequence joins TRBV28 and TRBJ1-5, with D possibly being TRBD1 (5 bases). The V end lost 6 bases, the J end lost 2 bases, and 17 bases lay between the germline ends. CDR1 and CDR2 from the germline V gene are MDHEN and SYDVKM. The CDR3 is 16 residues long. CDR3 bases: TGTGCCAGCAGCCTCTCCTTGATGGGGGGCAATCAGCCCCAGCATTTT. Translating it yields CASSLSLMGGNQPQHF.